A selection of T cell receptor beta chains follows, all from one sample in a study of blood T cells in healthy people across ages. TCRdb reprocessed the 5' RACE reads with MiXCR, giving one entry per CDR3 protein. Found here are fewer than 900,000 distinct CDR3 sequences, approximately 39% of them singletons; the top ten hold less than 25%. Sample: blood. These receptors were taken from a woman aged 55-69 years in good health. The CDR3 runs from the conserved cysteine through the conserved F or W. Fields, in order: D gene, J gene, clone size, V gene, CDR3 DNA, CDR3 protein. The D gene is left open where the match is weak. Clone size, where shown, is once, few, many, or a class for clones that have expanded.

d_call: NA; j_call: TRBJ2-3; clone_size: few; v_call: TRBV13; cdr3_nt: TGTGCCAGCAGCTCCCCCCGTGAACCTAGCACAGATACGCAGTATTTT; cdr3_aa: CASSSPREPSTDTQYF
d_call: NA; j_call: TRBJ1-2; clone_size: many; v_call: TRBV20-1; cdr3_nt: TGCAGTGCTAGAGAGGGTAGCGTTGGCTATGGCTACACCTTC; cdr3_aa: CSAREGSVGYGYTF
d_call: NA; j_call: TRBJ2-7; clone_size: NA; v_call: TRBV12-3/TRBV12-4; cdr3_nt: TGTGCCAGTGGGCTACGGAGGGCCGAGCAGTACTTC; cdr3_aa: CASGLRRAEQYF
d_call: TRBD2; j_call: TRBJ2-5; clone_size: few; v_call: TRBV29-1; cdr3_nt: TGCAGCGTTGATGCGGCGGGGGTAGAGACCCAGTACTTC; cdr3_aa: CSVDAAGVETQYF
d_call: NA; j_call: TRBJ1-1; clone_size: few; v_call: TRBV20-1; cdr3_nt: TGCAGTGCTAGAGATCCAGGGAGGGACACTGAAGCTTTCTTT; cdr3_aa: CSARDPGRDTEAFF
d_call: TRBD2; j_call: TRBJ2-3; clone_size: NA; v_call: TRBV7-2; cdr3_nt: TGTGCCAGCAGCTCCACTAGCGGTCTGTGGGATACGCAGTATTTT; cdr3_aa: CASSSTSGLWDTQYF
d_call: NA; j_call: TRBJ2-3; clone_size: NA; v_call: TRBV27; cdr3_nt: TGTGCCAGCAGTTTCCTCGGGACAAACACAGATACGCAGTATTTT; cdr3_aa: CASSFLGTNTDTQYF
d_call: NA; j_call: TRBJ2-3; clone_size: few; v_call: TRBV7-3; cdr3_nt: TGTGCCAGCAGCTTAAGGGCGGTCCCCCTCCTCACAGATACGCAGTATTTT; cdr3_aa: CASSLRAVPLLTDTQYF
d_call: NA; j_call: TRBJ2-7; clone_size: NA; v_call: TRBV20-1; cdr3_nt: TGCAGTGCAGGGGCCCCGGCGGGATACTACGAGCAGTACTTC; cdr3_aa: CSAGAPAGYYEQYF
d_call: NA; j_call: TRBJ1-2; clone_size: NA; v_call: TRBV29-1; cdr3_nt: TGCAGCGTTTCCCCTAATGGCTACACCTTC; cdr3_aa: CSVSPNGYTF
d_call: TRBD2; j_call: TRBJ2-5; clone_size: NA; v_call: TRBV6-5; cdr3_nt: TGTGCCAGCAGTTACGCGGGGGAGGCCCAAGAGACCCAGTACTTC; cdr3_aa: CASSYAGEAQETQYF
d_call: TRBD1; j_call: TRBJ2-7; clone_size: NA; v_call: TRBV10-3; cdr3_nt: TGTGCCATCAGAACCGGGACAGGGGGCGACGAGCAGTACTTC; cdr3_aa: CAIRTGTGGDEQYF
d_call: NA; j_call: TRBJ2-3; clone_size: NA; v_call: TRBV4-3; cdr3_nt: TGCGCCAGCAGCCGAGGGACTTCTGGGCACACAGATACGCAGTATTTT; cdr3_aa: CASSRGTSGHTDTQYF
d_call: NA; j_call: TRBJ2-7; clone_size: many; v_call: TRBV7-2; cdr3_nt: TGTGCCAGCAGCCCGGCCACCTATAGAGGCGAGCAGTACTTC; cdr3_aa: CASSPATYRGEQYF
d_call: NA; j_call: TRBJ2-3; clone_size: many; v_call: TRBV29-1; cdr3_nt: TGCAGCATTGTGTTCTTGGCAGATACGCAGTATTTT; cdr3_aa: CSIVFLADTQYF
d_call: TRBD2; j_call: TRBJ2-7; clone_size: few; v_call: TRBV12-3/TRBV12-4; cdr3_nt: TGTGCCAGCAGTTGGGGACTAGCGGGAGGCGGCTACGAGCAGTACTTC; cdr3_aa: CASSWGLAGGGYEQYF
d_call: NA; j_call: TRBJ1-2; clone_size: NA; v_call: TRBV7-2; cdr3_nt: TGTGCCAGCAGCTTCTCCAGGGAGGTAGTCTATGGCTACACCTTC; cdr3_aa: CASSFSREVVYGYTF
d_call: NA; j_call: TRBJ2-7; clone_size: NA; v_call: TRBV12-3/TRBV12-4; cdr3_nt: TGTGCCAGCACCTCGCGGGGTCACAATGAGCAGTACTTC; cdr3_aa: CASTSRGHNEQYF
d_call: TRBD1; j_call: TRBJ1-1; clone_size: NA; v_call: TRBV9; cdr3_nt: TGTGCCAGCAGCGTAGGAGAGGGGGCGAGGAGCACTGAAGCTTTCTTT; cdr3_aa: CASSVGEGARSTEAFF
d_call: NA; j_call: TRBJ1-2; clone_size: NA; v_call: TRBV4-2; cdr3_nt: TGTGCCAGCAGCCAAGGCGGGGGCGGGGATGGCTACACCTTC; cdr3_aa: CASSQGGGGDGYTF
d_call: NA; j_call: TRBJ2-5; clone_size: NA; v_call: TRBV29-1; cdr3_nt: TGCAGCGTTGATAACTGGATCCAAGAGACCCAGTACTTC; cdr3_aa: CSVDNWIQETQYF
d_call: NA; j_call: TRBJ2-5; clone_size: few; v_call: TRBV20-1; cdr3_nt: TGCAGTGCTAGAGACCCCCAGCGGGCTGAGACCCAGTACTTC; cdr3_aa: CSARDPQRAETQYF
d_call: NA; j_call: TRBJ2-5; clone_size: NA; v_call: TRBV6-5; cdr3_nt: TGTGCCAGCAGTGCACCGGGACCCGAGACCCAGTACTTC; cdr3_aa: CASSAPGPETQYF
d_call: TRBD2; j_call: TRBJ2-7; clone_size: NA; v_call: TRBV18; cdr3_nt: TGTGCCAGCTCACCAACTCTTGAGACTAGCGGGGGCTCCTACAATGAGCAGTACTTC; cdr3_aa: CASSPTLETSGGSYNEQYF
d_call: NA; j_call: TRBJ2-7; clone_size: NA; v_call: TRBV7-2; cdr3_nt: TGTGCCAGCAGCGTAACTAGGACTTCGTACGAGCAGTACTTC; cdr3_aa: CASSVTRTSYEQYF
d_call: TRBD2; j_call: TRBJ2-1; clone_size: few; v_call: TRBV6-5; cdr3_nt: TGTGCCAGCAGTTACGGAGCGGGACAGCAGTTCTTC; cdr3_aa: CASSYGAGQQFF
d_call: TRBD2; j_call: TRBJ2-7; clone_size: NA; v_call: TRBV20-1; cdr3_nt: TGCAGTGCTAGAGCGTGGAGCGGGGAGGGGCCCCAGTACTTC; cdr3_aa: CSARAWSGEGPQYF
d_call: TRBD1; j_call: TRBJ2-5; clone_size: NA; v_call: TRBV6-1; cdr3_nt: TGTGCCAGCAGTGATCAGACAGGGCACCAAGAGACCCAGTACTTC; cdr3_aa: CASSDQTGHQETQYF